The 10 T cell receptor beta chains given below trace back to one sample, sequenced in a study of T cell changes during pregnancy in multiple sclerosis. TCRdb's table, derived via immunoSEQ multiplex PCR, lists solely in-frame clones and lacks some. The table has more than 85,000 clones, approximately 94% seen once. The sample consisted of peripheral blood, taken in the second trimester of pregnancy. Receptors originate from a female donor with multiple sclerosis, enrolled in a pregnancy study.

The CDR3 region has the DNA TGTGCCAGCAGTCCCTTTCTACTCACTGGAGCCAAAAACATTCAGTACTTC. Its translation is CASSPFLLTGAKNIQYF. This chain links TRBV28 with TRBJ2-4, with D unclear. Trimming shortened V by 5 bases and J by 0 bases, and 17 bases separated the two germline ends. The CDR3 covers 17 residues. Per the germline V gene, CDR1 is MDHEN and CDR2 is SYDVKM.

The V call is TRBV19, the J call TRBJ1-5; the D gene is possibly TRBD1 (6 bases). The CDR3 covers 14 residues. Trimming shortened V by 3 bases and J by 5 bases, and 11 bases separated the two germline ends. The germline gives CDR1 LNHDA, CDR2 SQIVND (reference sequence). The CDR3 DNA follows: TGTGCCAGTAGTATCGGCAGGGGCCATCAGCCCCAGCATTTT. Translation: CASSIGRGHQPQHF.

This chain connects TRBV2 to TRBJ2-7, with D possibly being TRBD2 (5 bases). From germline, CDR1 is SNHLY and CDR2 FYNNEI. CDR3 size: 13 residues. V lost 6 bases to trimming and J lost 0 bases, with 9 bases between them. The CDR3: CASRRRGSYEQYF. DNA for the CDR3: TGTGCCAGCAGACGCCGGGGCTCCTACGAGCAGTACTTC.

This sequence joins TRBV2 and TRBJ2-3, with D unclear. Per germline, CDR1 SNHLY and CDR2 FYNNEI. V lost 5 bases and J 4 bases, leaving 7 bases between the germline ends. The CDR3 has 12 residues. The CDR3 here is CASSPLSDTQYF. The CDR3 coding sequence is TGTGCCAGCAGTCCTTTATCAGATACGCAGTATTTT. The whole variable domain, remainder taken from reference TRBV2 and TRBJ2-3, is EPEVTQTPSHQVTQMGQEVILRCVPISNHLYFYWYRQILGQKVEFLVSFYNNEISEKSEIFDDQFSVERPDGSNFTLKIRSTKLEDSAMYFCASSPLSDTQYFGPGTRLTVL.

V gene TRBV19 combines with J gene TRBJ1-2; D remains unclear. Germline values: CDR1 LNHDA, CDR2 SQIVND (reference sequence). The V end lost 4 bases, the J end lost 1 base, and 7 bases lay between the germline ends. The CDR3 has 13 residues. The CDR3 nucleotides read TGTGCCAGTAGTACACAGCTTAACTATGGCTACACCTTC. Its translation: CASSTQLNYGYTF.

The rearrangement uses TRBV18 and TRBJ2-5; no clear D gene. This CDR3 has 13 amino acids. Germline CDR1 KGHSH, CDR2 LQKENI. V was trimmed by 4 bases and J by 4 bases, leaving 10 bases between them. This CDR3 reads CASSQAERETQYF. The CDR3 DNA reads TGTGCCAGCTCACAAGCCGAGCGAGAGACCCAGTACTTC.

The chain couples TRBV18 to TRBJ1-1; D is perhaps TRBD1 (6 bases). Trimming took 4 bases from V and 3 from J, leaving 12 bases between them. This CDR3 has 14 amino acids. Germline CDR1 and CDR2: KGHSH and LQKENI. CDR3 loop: CASSQREGDTEAFF. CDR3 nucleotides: TGTGCCAGCTCACAGCGTGAGGGGGACACTGAAGCTTTCTTT.

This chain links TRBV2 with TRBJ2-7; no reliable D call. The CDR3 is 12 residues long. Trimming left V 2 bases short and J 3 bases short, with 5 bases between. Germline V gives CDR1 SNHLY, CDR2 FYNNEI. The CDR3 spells CASSEQNYEQYF. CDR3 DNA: TGTGCCAGCAGTGAACAGAACTACGAGCAGTACTTC.

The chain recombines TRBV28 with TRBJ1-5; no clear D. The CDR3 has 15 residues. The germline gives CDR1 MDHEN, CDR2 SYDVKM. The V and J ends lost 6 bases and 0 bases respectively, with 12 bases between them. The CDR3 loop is CASSKQRYSNQPQHF. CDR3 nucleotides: TGTGCCAGCAGCAAACAGAGATATAGCAATCAGCCCCAGCATTTT.

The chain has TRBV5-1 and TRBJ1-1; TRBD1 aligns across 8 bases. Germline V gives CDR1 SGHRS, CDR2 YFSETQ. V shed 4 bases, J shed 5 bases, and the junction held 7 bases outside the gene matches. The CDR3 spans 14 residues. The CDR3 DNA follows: TGCGCCAGCAGCACCTCCCGGGACAGGACTGAAGCTTTCTTT. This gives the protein CASSTSRDRTEAFF.